This note documents a single T cell receptor (beta chain) sequence. Its antigen is still unknown. Sequencing was performed with immunoSEQ multiplex PCR; in TCRdb, only in-frame clones are kept and a portion is missing. The sample holds some 150,000 clones. This entry belongs to a study of T cell responses to AZD1222 COVID-19 vaccine. V was clipped by 7 bases and J by 6 bases; unmatched bases: 2. The CDR3 loop spans 11 amino acids. Germline lookup yields CDR1 DFQATT and CDR2 SNEGSKA (reference sequence). General observations from the study: Along spike, vaccine-associated CD4 TCRs were found throughout, with dominance at 160-218 and 743-854.

The clonotype originates from an adult in good health. Sequences were obtained from peripheral blood. This chain links TRBV20-1 with TRBJ2-1, with 8 positions matching TRBD2. The CDR3 is CSGLAGNEQFF. The CDR3, as DNA: TGCAGTGGCCTAGCGGGCAATGAGCAGTTCTTC.